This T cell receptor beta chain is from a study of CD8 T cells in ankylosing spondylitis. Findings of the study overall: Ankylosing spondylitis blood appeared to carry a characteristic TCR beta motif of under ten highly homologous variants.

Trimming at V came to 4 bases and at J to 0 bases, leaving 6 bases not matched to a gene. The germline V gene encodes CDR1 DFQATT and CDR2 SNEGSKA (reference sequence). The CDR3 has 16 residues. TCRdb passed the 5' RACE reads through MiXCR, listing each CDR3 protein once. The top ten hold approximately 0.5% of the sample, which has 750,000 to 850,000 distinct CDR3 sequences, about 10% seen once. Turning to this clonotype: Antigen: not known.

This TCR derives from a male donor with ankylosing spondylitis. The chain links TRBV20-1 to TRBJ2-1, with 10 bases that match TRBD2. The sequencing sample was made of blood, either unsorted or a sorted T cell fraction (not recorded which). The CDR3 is CSAKGTSANSYNEQFF. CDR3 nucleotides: TGCAGTGCTAAAGGGACTAGCGCAAACTCCTACAATGAGCAGTTCTTC.